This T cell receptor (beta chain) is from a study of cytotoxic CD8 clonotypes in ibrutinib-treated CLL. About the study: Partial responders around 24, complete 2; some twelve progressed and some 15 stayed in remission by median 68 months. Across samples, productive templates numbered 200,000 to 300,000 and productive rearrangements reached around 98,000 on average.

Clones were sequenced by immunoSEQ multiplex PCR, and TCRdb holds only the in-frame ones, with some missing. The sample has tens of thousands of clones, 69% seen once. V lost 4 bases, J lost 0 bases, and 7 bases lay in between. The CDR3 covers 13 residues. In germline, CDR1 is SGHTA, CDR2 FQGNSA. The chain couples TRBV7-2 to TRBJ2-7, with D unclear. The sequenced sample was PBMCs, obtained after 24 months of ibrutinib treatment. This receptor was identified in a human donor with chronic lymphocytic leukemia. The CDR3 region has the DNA TGTGCCAGCAGCTCCCCAAGCTCCTACGAGCAGTACTTC. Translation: CASSSPSSYEQYF. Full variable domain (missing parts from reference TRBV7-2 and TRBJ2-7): GAGVSQSPSNKVTEKGKDVELRCDPISGHTALYWYRQSLGQGLEFLIYFQGNSAPDKSGLPSDRFSAERTGGSVSTLTIQRTQQEDSAVYLCASSSPSSYEQYFGPGTRLTVT.